This T cell receptor beta chain was sequenced for a study of CD8+CD57+ T cells in acquired aplastic anemia. This CDR3 has 14 residues. Trimming removed 5 bases from V and 1 base from J, with 13 bases in between. The germline gives CDR1 DFQATT, CDR2 SNEGSKA (reference sequence). Genomic DNA acted as the template from which TCR beta VDJ combination and CDR3 sequence profiling were carried out. Via MiXCR, TCRdb re-called the reads, giving one row per CDR3 protein. The sample has 150,000 to 200,000 distinct CDR3 sequences, about three fifths seen once. The sequencing input was sorted CD4+, CD8+, or CD8+CD57+ T cells (not recorded which) from PBMCs. The chain uses TRBV20-1 and TRBJ2-3; D gene uncertain. The sequence derives from a human donor in good health. The CDR3 protein is CSAYLAERTDTQYF. In nucleotides, the CDR3 is TGCAGTGCTTACCTCGCGGAGCGCACAGATACGCAGTATTTT.